A single sample gave rise to the 19 T cell receptor beta chains below, sequenced in a study of cytotoxic CD8 clonotypes in ibrutinib-treated CLL. Assay: immunoSEQ multiplex PCR; the TCRdb copy retains only in-frame clones and omits some. Of roughly 330,000 clones listed, 67% were seen once; the top ten hold approximately 6%. Sequencing used PBMCs, obtained after 36 months of ibrutinib treatment. These receptors were collected from a human donor with chronic lymphocytic leukemia.

The chain carries TRBV4-1 and TRBJ2-7; TRBD1 matches at 9 bases. Trimming cost V 2 bases and J 7 bases; bases outside gene matches: 6. The germline gives CDR1 MGHRA, CDR2 YSYEKL. The CDR3 sequence is 14 residues long. The CDR3 DNA reads as TGCGCCAGCAGCCAACCGGACAGGGGCGGTGAGCAGTACTTC. This gives the protein CASSQPDRGGEQYF.

The chain links TRBV19 to TRBJ2-7; no firm D call. Germline V lookup: CDR1 LNHDA, CDR2 SQIVND (reference sequence). Trimming cost V 8 bases and J 0 bases, with 14 bases left between them. This CDR3 has 14 amino acids. CDR3 residues: CASAAGHGSYEQYF. CDR3 sequence (DNA): TGTGCCAGTGCTGCAGGTCACGGCTCCTACGAGCAGTACTTC.

The chain uses TRBV7-9 and TRBJ2-1, with 7 bases lining up with TRBD2. CDR1 is SEHNR and CDR2 is FQNEAQ in the germline V gene (reference sequence). The CDR3 is made up of 15 amino acids. The V segment lost 4 bases and the J segment 2 bases; nucleotides outside the gene matches: 5. CDR3 sequence (DNA): TGTGCCAGCAGCTCGAGCGGGATAGCCTACAATGAGCAGTTCTTC. Translating gives CASSSSGIAYNEQFF. The full variable domain, with the rest looked up from reference TRBV7-9 and TRBJ2-1, is DTGVSQNPRHKITKRGQNVTFRCDPISEHNRLYWYRQTLGQGPEFLTYFQNEAQLEKSRLLSDRFSAERPKGSFSTLEIQRTEQGDSAMYLCASSSSGIAYNEQFFGPGTRLTVL.

The rearrangement links TRBV10-1 to TRBJ2-7, with D perhaps matching TRBD2 (7 bases). The CDR3 is 14 amino acids. V lost 8 bases and J lost 4, with 18 bases in between. Per germline, CDR1 WNHNN and CDR2 SYGVQD (reference sequence). CDR3 coding DNA: TGCGCCAGCGTCCGGATCGGGGGGCCATACGAGCAGTACTTC. This gives the protein CASVRIGGPYEQYF.

Comments on this clone: This sample includes further DNA sequences coding for the same CDR3. The rearrangement links TRBV5-1 to TRBJ1-2; D remains unclear. V was trimmed by 0 bases and J by 2 bases, leaving 5 bases between them. CDR3 size: 13 residues. From germline, CDR1 is SGHRS and CDR2 YFSETQ. CDR3: CASSLGVNYGYTF. The CDR3 nucleotides read TGCGCCAGCAGCTTGGGGGTAAACTATGGCTACACCTTC.

The chain couples TRBV28 to TRBJ1-3, with D possibly matching TRBD1 (5 bases). Germline V gene data show CDR1 as MDHEN and CDR2 as SYDVKM. This CDR3 spans 15 amino acids. The germline V and J ends were trimmed by 6 bases and 3 bases, with 15 bases remaining between them. The CDR3 loop reads CASRGHSPRGNTIYF. The CDR3 nucleotides are TGTGCCAGCAGAGGACACAGCCCCCGTGGAAACACCATATATTTT.

The chain links TRBV29-1 to TRBJ2-2; 7 nucleotides line up with TRBD1. After removal of 6 bases from V and 2 bases from J, the junction contained 9 bases not matched to a gene. Germline CDR1 reads SQVTM; CDR2 reads ANQGSEA. The CDR3 totals 15 residues. The chain's CDR3 is CSVLPGTVNTGELFF. The CDR3 DNA reads as TGCAGCGTCCTACCCGGGACAGTTAACACCGGGGAGCTGTTTTTT.

The V gene is TRBV5-1, the J gene TRBJ2-3; no clear D. The CDR3 length is 14 residues. The germline V and J ends were trimmed by 4 bases and 5 bases, with 14 bases remaining between them. Germline V gene sequence: CDR1 SGHRS, CDR2 YFSETQ. CDR3: CASSPKGDGDTQYF. The CDR3 DNA reads TGCGCCAGCAGCCCCAAGGGTGACGGAGATACGCAGTATTTT.

The rearrangement joins TRBV7-3 to TRBJ2-1; no clear D gene. With 5 bases removed from V and 9 bases from J, the gap between germline ends came to 17 bases. Germline V lookup: CDR1 SGHTA, CDR2 FQGTGA. The CDR3 consists of 14 residues. The CDR3 DNA is TGTGCCAGCAGCCCCAACTCATGGGCCGGTGAGCAGTTCTTC. This translates into CASSPNSWAGEQFF.

This clone was detected once. This rearrangement joins TRBV19 to TRBJ1-2; D remains unclear. Germline CDR1 reads LNHDA; CDR2 reads SQIVND (reference sequence). With 1 base removed from V and 7 bases from J, the gap between germline ends came to 13 bases. The CDR3 covers 14 residues. The CDR3 sequence: CASSIVSGHPGYTF. CDR3 sequence (DNA): TGTGCCAGTAGTATAGTCTCGGGCCACCCTGGCTACACCTTC.

The chain joins TRBV7-2 to TRBJ2-5, with 12 bases matching TRBD2. The germline V gene has CDR1 SGHTA and CDR2 FQGNSA. CDR3 length: 16 residues. Trimming took 5 bases from V and 4 from J; bases not matched to a gene: 8. CDR3 loop: CASSRRLAGATETQYF. Written as DNA, the CDR3 is TGTGCCAGCAGCCGTAGACTAGCGGGAGCCACAGAGACCCAGTACTTC.

The chain uses TRBV27 and TRBJ2-3; no reliable D call. CDR3 size: 13 residues. V shed 4 bases and J shed 7 bases, with 12 bases lying between them. The germline V gene has CDR1 MNHEY and CDR2 SMNVEV (reference sequence). CDR3 residues: CASSSTHFYTQYF. The CDR3 coding sequence is TGTGCCAGCAGTTCGACCCACTTTTATACGCAGTATTTT.

This clone was observed a handful of times. The J gene is TRBJ2-2, the V gene TRBV6-1; D may be TRBD2 (6 bases). CDR3 length: 13 residues. Trimming took off 7 bases at V and 5 bases at J, with 11 bases between the two ends. Germline V gene lookup returns CDR1 MNHNS and CDR2 SASEGT. The CDR3 sequence: CASTSGGTGELFF. CDR3 nucleotide sequence: TGTGCCAGCACATCCGGGGGAACCGGGGAGCTGTTTTTT.

This clone came up once. For the CDR3, the DNA is TGTGCCATCAGCCAAATCACGGGGGCCGGTGAAGCTTTCTTT. This encodes CAISQITGAGEAFF. The rearrangement uses TRBV10-3 and TRBJ1-1, with D maybe TRBD1 (6 bases). Deletions cut 6 bases from V and 7 bases from J, with 18 bases between. This CDR3 comprises 14 residues. Germline CDR1 ENHRY, CDR2 SYGVKD.

The chain is built from TRBV29-1 and TRBJ2-3, with D perhaps TRBD1 (6 bases). Per germline, CDR1 SQVTM and CDR2 ANQGSEA. The germline V and J ends were trimmed by 4 bases and 2 bases, with 10 bases remaining between them. The CDR3 length is 13 residues. The CDR3 loop reads CSVVTGNTDTQYF. The CDR3 region has the DNA TGCAGCGTTGTAACAGGGAACACAGATACGCAGTATTTT.

The rearrangement links TRBV29-1 to TRBJ2-1, with TRBD2 matching over 7 bases. CDR1 is SQVTM, CDR2 ANQGSEA, per germline. The junction had 11 bases not matched to a gene; V was cut back by 3 bases and J by 3 bases. The CDR3 contains 16 residues. The CDR3 loop reads CSVDGRLAGFYNEQFF. CDR3 bases: TGCAGCGTTGACGGGAGGCTTGCCGGATTCTACAATGAGCAGTTCTTC.

This clone appeared a few times. CDR3 loop: CASSQRDPGELFF. The CDR3, as DNA: TGTGCCAGCAGCCAAAGGGACCCCGGGGAGCTGTTTTTT. The chain carries TRBV11-3 and TRBJ2-2; the D gene could be TRBD1 or TRBD2 (5 bases each). CDR1 is SGHNT and CDR2 is YENEEA in the germline V gene. This CDR3 comprises 13 residues. The V end lost 5 bases, the J end lost 6 bases, and 10 bases lay between the germline ends.

The J gene is TRBJ1-5, the V gene TRBV7-2; D gene uncertain. CDR1 is SGHTA and CDR2 is FQGNSA in the germline V gene. This CDR3 region has 16 residues. Trimming removed 1 base from V and 3 bases from J, with 13 bases in between. This CDR3 reads CASSLGAGPSNQPQHF. Written as DNA, the CDR3 is TGTGCCAGCAGCTTAGGGGCCGGGCCTTCCAATCAGCCCCAGCATTTT.

This clone was recorded once. The chain combines TRBV18 with TRBJ2-3; D is undetermined. The germline CDR1 and CDR2 sequences are KGHSH and LQKENI. Trimming left V 2 bases short and J 4 bases short, with 10 bases between. This CDR3 has 14 amino acids. The CDR3 protein is CASSPIFPADTQYF. The CDR3 DNA reads as TGTGCCAGCTCACCAATATTCCCCGCAGATACGCAGTATTTT.